The TCR beta chain described here comes from a study of Ad26.COV2.S vaccination and SARS-CoV-2 variants. About the research overall: Trial arm assignment for the donor was COV1001 Ad26.COV2.S. Once or twice, 56 days apart, Ad26.COV2.S was delivered intramuscularly.

Noted treatment: over 15 received Ad26.COV2.S at low or high dose, single or two shots; about 5 received placebo; per-sample allocation not given. The samples date from day 63 after the first vaccine or placebo injection. Repertoires were generated with immunoSEQ multiplex PCR, while TCRdb's copy carries only in-frame clones and drops some. The table includes around 300,000 clones, about nine tenths detected once. The germline V and J ends were trimmed by 0 bases and 3 bases, with 18 bases remaining between them. The V gene's germline CDR1 is SGHRS and CDR2 YFSETQ. This CDR3 has 17 amino acids. The TCR was taken from a person between 18 and 65 years old who received the Ad26.COV2.S COVID-19 vaccine or a placebo. Sample: peripheral blood, taken in a trial of Ad26.COV2.S vaccine versus placebo. This chain joins TRBV5-1 and TRBJ1-1, with D perhaps TRBD1 (5 bases). The CDR3 DNA follows: TGCGCCAGCAGCTTGGTAGCAGGTAGCTTCAGGGACACTGAAGCTTTCTTT. The encoded protein is CASSLVAGSFRDTEAFF. The full variable domain, its missing parts supplied by reference TRBV5-1 and TRBJ1-1, is KAGVTQTPRYLIKTRGQQVTLSCSPISGHRSVSWYQQTPGQGLQFLFEYFSETQRNKGNFPGRFSGRQFSNSRSEMNVSTLELGDSALYLCASSLVAGSFRDTEAFFGQGTRLTVV.